The 7 T cell receptor beta chains presented below share a single source sample, sequenced in a study of cytomegalovirus exposure and HLA in healthy donors. With 60 Vbeta and 13 Jbeta primers, the PCR was carried out. Data came from immunoSEQ multiplex PCR; TCRdb stores just in-frame clones and leaves some out. The table records 100,000 to 120,000 clones, around 66% of them present only once. The specimen sequenced was PBMCs. The receptors were gathered from a young man in good health and CMV-seropositive.

This chain joins TRBV5-6 and TRBJ2-1, with D uncertain. The CDR3 contains 12 residues. The V end was cut by 3 bases, the J end by 5 bases, with 6 bases between. Germline CDR1 SGHDT, CDR2 YYEEEE. CDR3 sequence (DNA): TGTGCCAGCAGCTCGCGGAACAATGAGCAGTTCTTC. The encoded protein is CASSSRNNEQFF.

V is TRBV7-9 and J is TRBJ2-3; TRBD2 aligns across 12 bases. The ends lost 5 bases at V and 2 bases at J; junction bases unmatched: 8. The CDR3 sequence is 17 residues long. The germline V gene encodes CDR1 SEHNR and CDR2 FQNEAQ (reference sequence). CDR3: CASSPLLAGGSTDTQYF. The CDR3 DNA sequence: TGTGCCAGCAGCCCGCTACTAGCGGGGGGTTCCACAGATACGCAGTATTTT. The full variable domain, completed using reference TRBV7-9 and TRBJ2-3, is DTGVSQNPRHKITKRGQNVTFRCDPISEHNRLYWYRQTLGQGPEFLTYFQNEAQLEKSRLLSDRFSAERPKGSFSTLEIQRTEQGDSAMYLCASSPLLAGGSTDTQYFGPGTRLTVL.

The V gene is TRBV18, the J gene TRBJ1-4; 10 positions agree with TRBD1. CDR3 length: 15 amino acids. Germline loops: CDR1 KGHSH, CDR2 LQKENI. After removal of 1 base from V and 13 bases from J, the junction contained 9 bases not matched to a gene. The CDR3 DNA sequence: TGTGCCAGCTCACCACAAGGGACAGGGGAGCTGGGACTGTTTTTT. It encodes CASSPQGTGELGLFF.

The rearrangement uses TRBV7-6 and TRBJ1-4; D perhaps matches TRBD1 (5 bases). Germline V gene data show CDR1 as SGHVS and CDR2 as FNYEAQ. V was cut by 3 bases and J by 8 bases, with 13 bases left in between. CDR3 length equals 14 residues. This chain's CDR3 is CASSLEGRREKLFF. CDR3 DNA: TGTGCCAGCAGCTTGGAGGGGCGCAGAGAAAAACTGTTTTTT.

The sample holds a few counts of this clone. V usage is TRBV2 and J usage is TRBJ1-2, with 10 nucleotides matching TRBD1. Germline V gene sequence: CDR1 SNHLY, CDR2 FYNNEI. The CDR3 is 14 residues long. V shed 6 bases, J shed 4 bases, and the junction held 5 bases outside the gene matches. The CDR3 nucleotides are TGTGCCAGCAGACCCGGGACAGGGGTCTATGGCTACACCTTC. Amino acid sequence: CASRPGTGVYGYTF.

The genes are TRBV5-1 and TRBJ1-2; 8 nucleotides agree with TRBD1. Germline V CDR1 and CDR2: SGHRS, YFSETQ. J gave up 4 bases and V 7 bases, and 9 bases lay outside the gene matches. This CDR3 contains 14 residues. CDR3 sequence: CASRETGEPYGYTF. Written as DNA, the CDR3 is TGCGCCAGCCGCGAGACAGGGGAGCCCTATGGCTACACCTTC.

The V and J genes are TRBV4-1 and TRBJ2-3, with 10 bases that match TRBD2. Losses at the gene ends were 0 bases for V and 0 bases for J; bases not matched to a gene: 3. This CDR3 has 17 residues. Germline V gives CDR1 MGHRA, CDR2 YSYEKL. This CDR3 is CASSQDILAGSTDTQYF. In nucleotides, the CDR3 is TGCGCCAGCAGCCAAGATATACTAGCGGGGAGCACAGATACGCAGTATTTT.